Listed here are 5 T cell receptor beta chains from one sample, sequenced in a study of T-cell memory formation after mild COVID-19 (dated by TCRdb to about 2021). Receptor amplification or capture employed 5' RACE. Sequencer: Illumina NovaSeq 6000. Using fastp at Q25 and MiXCR, TCRdb reprocessed the public reads and kept productive beta chains. Each entry merges the rows of one CDR3 protein and shows their most common DNA and genes. This sample lists more than 70,000 distinct CDR3 sequences; approximately 15% were detected once. In total, the top ten clones hold about a third of the sample. Sequencing was done on a sample of PBMCs or a T cell subset sorted from them (not recorded which). The receptor set was obtained from an adult woman who had mild COVID-19 (a few samples of this study predate the infection). The sample titles of this study are shuffled in the database, so cell type and time point are left out; the donor was told from shared clones.

The chain couples TRBV13 to TRBJ2-7, with D unresolved. The V gene lost 2 bases and the J gene lost 4 bases, with 12 bases spanning the gap. Germline V lookup: CDR1 PRHDT, CDR2 FYEKMQ (reference sequence). CDR3 size: 14 residues. CDR3 amino acids: CASSLLQQSYEQYF. Written as DNA, the CDR3 is TGTGCCAGCAGCTTACTCCAGCAGAGTTACGAGCAGTACTTC. The full variable domain, with the rest looked up from reference TRBV13 and TRBJ2-7, is AAGVIQSPRHLIKEKRETATLKCYPIPRHDTVYWYQQGPGQDPQFLISFYEKMQSDKGSIPDRFSAQQFSDYHSELNMSSLELGDSALYFCASSLLQQSYEQYFGPGTRLTVT.

The rearrangement joins TRBV5-1 to TRBJ2-1, with a weak D call TRBD2 (5 bases). The V gene lost 0 bases and the J gene lost 8 bases, with 15 bases spanning the gap. The CDR3 spans 15 residues. Germline loops: CDR1 SGHRS, CDR2 YFSETQ. CDR3 amino acids: CASSLALLGSDEQFF. CDR3 bases: TGCGCCAGCAGCTTGGCGCTCCTAGGGAGCGATGAGCAGTTCTTC. The full variable domain, rest sourced from reference TRBV5-1 and TRBJ2-1, is KAGVTQTPRYLIKTRGQQVTLSCSPISGHRSVSWYQQTPGQGLQFLFEYFSETQRNKGNFPGRFSGRQFSNSRSEMNVSTLELGDSALYLCASSLALLGSDEQFFGPGTRLTVL.

The V call is TRBV7-6, the J call TRBJ2-1; TRBD2 agrees at 8 bases. CDR1 and CDR2 (germline): SGHVS, FNYEAQ. Trimming cost V 5 bases and J 3 bases; bases outside gene matches: 6. The CDR3 covers 15 residues. CDR3 DNA: TGTGCCAGCAGCCAAAGCGGGAGTGACTACAATGAGCAGTTCTTC. Its translation: CASSQSGSDYNEQFF.

This clonotype was counted at least ten times. This sequence joins TRBV19 and TRBJ2-1; unclear D gene. The V end lost 7 bases, the J end lost 7 bases, and 14 bases lay between the germline ends. CDR1 is LNHDA and CDR2 is SQIVND in the germline V gene (reference sequence). The CDR3 contains 13 residues. The CDR3 nucleotides are TGTGCCAGTACCCCTTCTGAGTGGAATGAGCAGTTCTTC. The encoded protein is CASTPSEWNEQFF.

Only a few counts were recorded for this clonotype. This chain connects TRBV6-5 to TRBJ2-7; D is perhaps TRBD1 (6 bases). Trimming took off 8 bases at V and 2 bases at J, with 19 bases between the two ends. CDR1 MNHEY and CDR2 SVGAGI come from the germline V gene. The CDR3 spans 15 residues. CDR3 amino acids: CASGNYQGMTYEQYF. CDR3 nucleotides: TGTGCCAGCGGGAATTATCAGGGGATGACCTACGAGCAGTACTTC.